Reported below is one T cell receptor (beta chain). Its antigen is not known. This sample was included in a study of OX40 agonist ivuxolimab in advanced cancers. Study information: A mean age of around 66 years, range roughly 20 to 85, was recorded, and roughly 80% were male. Findings and limits, study-wide: Clonal expansion from baseline to week 6 occurred in both CD4+ and CD8+ T cells.

Germline V gene sequence: CDR1 GTSNPN, CDR2 SVGIG (reference sequence). Trimming left V 4 bases short and J 1 base short, with 26 bases between. The CDR3 has 18 amino acids. Any history of autoimmune disease or systemic immunosuppression disqualified patients. Data came from immunoSEQ multiplex PCR; TCRdb stores just in-frame clones and leaves some out. The table shows about 46,000 clones, with 82% occurring only once. V gene TRBV30 combines with J gene TRBJ2-7, with a possible D match to TRBD1 (6 bases). The input for sequencing was CD4+ or CD8+ T cells sorted from blood, taken in a trial of the OX40 agonist ivuxolimab. The receptor comes from an adult with an advanced solid tumor such as melanoma, head and neck, liver or kidney cancer. As DNA, the CDR3 is TGTGCCTGGACTTCAGGGCAGGGGCGTATTCAAACTTCCTACGAGCAGTACTTC. The encoded protein is CAWTSGQGRIQTSYEQYF.